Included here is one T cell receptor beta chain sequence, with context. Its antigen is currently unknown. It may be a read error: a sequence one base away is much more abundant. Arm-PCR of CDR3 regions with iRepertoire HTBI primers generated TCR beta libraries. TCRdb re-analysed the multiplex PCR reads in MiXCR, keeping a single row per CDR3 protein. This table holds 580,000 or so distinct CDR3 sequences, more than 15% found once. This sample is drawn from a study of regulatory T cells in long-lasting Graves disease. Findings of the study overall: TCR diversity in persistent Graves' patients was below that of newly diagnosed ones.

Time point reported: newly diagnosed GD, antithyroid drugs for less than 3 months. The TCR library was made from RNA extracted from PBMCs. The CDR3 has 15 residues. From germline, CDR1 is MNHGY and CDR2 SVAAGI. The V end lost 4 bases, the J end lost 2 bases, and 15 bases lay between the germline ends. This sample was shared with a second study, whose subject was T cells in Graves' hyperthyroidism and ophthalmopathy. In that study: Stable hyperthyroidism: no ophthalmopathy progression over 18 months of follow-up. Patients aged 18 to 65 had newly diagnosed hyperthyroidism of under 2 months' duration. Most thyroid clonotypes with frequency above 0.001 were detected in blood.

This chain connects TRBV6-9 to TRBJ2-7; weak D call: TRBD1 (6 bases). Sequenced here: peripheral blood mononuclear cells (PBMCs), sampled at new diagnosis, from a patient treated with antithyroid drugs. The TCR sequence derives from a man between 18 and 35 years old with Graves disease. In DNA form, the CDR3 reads TGTGCCAGCAGTTGCTCGCTGGACAGCGCCTACGAGCAGTACTTC. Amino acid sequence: CASSCSLDSAYEQYF.